This TCR beta chain emerged from a study of CD4 and CD8 cells across lung adenocarcinoma regions. Germline V gene data show CDR1 as SGHTA and CDR2 as FQGTGA. This CDR3 contains 13 residues. Donors had localized lung adenocarcinoma, a non-small cell lung cancer. TCRdb re-analysed the PCR reads in MiXCR, keeping a single row per CDR3 protein. The sample records about 7,700 distinct CDR3 sequences, roughly 52% being singletons. Sequenced material: CD8+ T cells from the center of a lung tumor. The chain uses TRBV7-3 and TRBJ2-1, with D uncertain. The J call is doubtful: the DNA matches TRBJ2-5 better. The sequence came from a female donor with lung adenocarcinoma. The CD4 and CD8 labels of this study may be unreliable. The DNA for the CDR3 is TGTGCCAGCAGCTTAATGGCCCAAGAGACCCAGTACTTC. Amino acids: CASSLMAQETQYF.